This T cell receptor beta chain originates from a study of human T cells and chemical hapten exposure (dated by TCRdb to the early 2020s). Notes on the research overall: Libraries were pooled for sequencing, and per-sample TCR yields varied mainly because of small differences in library volumes within the pool. In alopecia patients, the study followed how the peripheral blood TCR repertoire changed in vivo over primary and secondary sensitization to diphenylcyclopropenone (DPC), a hapten. For every blood RNA sample, sequencing covered both the TCR alpha and TCR beta chains. Here is what the overall study found, with its caveats: DPC sensitization did not change the number of TCRs with a frequency above 1 in 1000, and there was no evidence of changes in global repertoire structure. After repeated subsampling, the strength of the expansion versus patch-test correlation and the threshold at which it became significant changed.

In its sample, this clonotype was seen many times. The target of this receptor is not known. No base quality values were provided; no much bigger clone lies one nucleotide off. The library was produced with 5' RACE. TCRdb names Illumina MiSeq as the instrument used. During library preparation, unique molecular identifiers were attached to individual cDNA molecules so that TCRs could be counted quantitatively and reproducibly. The study's own analysis went as follows. The median number of TCRs per sample was approximately 98,000, ranging from roughly 23,224 to 690,600. The Decombinator software suite was used to annotate the V, J and CDR3 of the TCR reads. For the PS versus PT1 abundance plots, all samples were subsampled to the same number of TCRs (28,000). TCRs were defined as expanded if absent before sensitization and observed at least eight times at the 2-week time point. The raw public reads went through TCRdb reprocessing: fastp at Q25, MiXCR clone calling, in-frame beta chains kept. All rows with the same CDR3 protein become a single entry with the most common DNA and genes. TCRdb's processing, not the study's, gives the V and J calls here. The sample table holds about 80,000 distinct CDR3 sequences, of which about 8.4% were seen once. 2% to 2.5% of the sample lies in the top ten.

CDR1 and CDR2, looked up from the germline V gene (reference sequence), are DFQATT and SNEGSKA. V and J are truncated by 6 bases and 5 bases respectively, leaving an intervening sequence of 20 bases. Reading from cysteine to phenylalanine, the CDR3 counts 15 amino acids. The kept DNA is CDR3 alone, 45 bases in frame from the first base. Unfractionated whole blood was collected in Tempus Blood RNA tubes, and total RNA was extracted from that blood. Roughly 5 healthy volunteers served as TCR sequencing controls and were bled at day 0, 2 weeks and 6 weeks. The receptor chain draws on TRBV20-1 and TRBJ1-5, and TRBD1 may be the D gene, going by 6 matching bases. The TCR originated in a male donor in good health. The DNA sequence is TGCAGTGCCCGTCGGGGGGCGGCTGAAGATCAGCCCCAGCATTTT. Its translation is CSARRGAAEDQPQHF.